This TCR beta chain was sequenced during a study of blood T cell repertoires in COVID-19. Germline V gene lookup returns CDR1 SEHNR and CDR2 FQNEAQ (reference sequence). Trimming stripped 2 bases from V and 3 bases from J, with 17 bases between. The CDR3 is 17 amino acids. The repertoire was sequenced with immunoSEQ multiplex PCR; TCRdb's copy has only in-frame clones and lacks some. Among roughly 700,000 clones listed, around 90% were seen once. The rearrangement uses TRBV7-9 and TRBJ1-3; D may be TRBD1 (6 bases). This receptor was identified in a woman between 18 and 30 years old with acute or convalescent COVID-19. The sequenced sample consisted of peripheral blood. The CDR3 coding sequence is TGTGCCAGCAGCTTAAGTAGGATGACAGGCGTTGGAAACACCATATATTTT. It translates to CASSLSRMTGVGNTIYF.